This TCR beta chain was found in a study of shared clonotypes between healthy human individuals. Overall study findings and caveats: It was observed that roughly 4.8% of naive CD4 clonotypes were shared across a handful of donors.

CDR1 MNHEY and CDR2 SMNVEV come from the germline V gene (reference sequence). V dropped 8 bases and J dropped 4 bases, with 9 bases sitting between them. This CDR3 is 12 amino acids long. All of the donors resided in Nashville, Tennessee, and each was a Caucasian adult. The run depth of the assay was deep. Authors' methods: Filtering differed, since immunoSEQ gave only junction sequences and no quality scores. Using immunoSEQ multiplex PCR, the repertoire was profiled, and TCRdb retains in-frame clones only, with some absent. V and J calls plus clone size are reproduced from that table; the DNA served to infer D and trimming. The data hold roughly 1 million clones, with roughly 80% observed a single time. Notes on this clone: Its specificity is unknown.

The rearrangement uses TRBV27 and TRBJ1-5; D is unresolved. Input material: memory CD4+ T cells sorted from blood. As to subset: CD45RA-negative fraction. The clonotype comes from a man aged 18-30 years in good health. CDR3 sequence: CASRVANQPQHF. In DNA form, the CDR3 reads TGTGCCAGCCGCGTTGCAAATCAGCCCCAGCATTTT.